Shown below are 21 T cell receptor beta chains from a single sample sequenced in a study of PD-L1 blockade in urothelial cancer. Sequencing was performed with immunoSEQ multiplex PCR; in TCRdb, only in-frame clones are kept and a portion is missing. Of 66,000 or so clones listed, 88% are singletons. Time point defined: peripheral blood 6 weeks after treatment start. The sample here was PBMCs, taken around atezolizumab (anti-PD-L1) treatment. The receptors here all came from a man in his 60s with urothelial cancer.

The gene calls are TRBV25-1 and TRBJ1-4; D not certain. Germline V gene lookup returns CDR1 MGHDK and CDR2 SYGVNS. The CDR3 spans 17 residues. The V end was cut by 4 bases, the J end by 3 bases, with 18 bases between. CDR3 residues: CASSAFETALANEKLFF. For the CDR3, the DNA is TGTGCCAGCAGTGCGTTTGAAACAGCCCTCGCTAATGAAAAACTGTTTTTT.

The chain uses TRBV5-8 and TRBJ1-4; TRBD1 is a possible D gene (5 bases). The CDR3 consists of 16 residues. Germline-derived CDR1 and CDR2 are SGHTS and YDEGEE. V was cut by 5 bases and J by 4 bases, with 18 bases left in between. The CDR3, as DNA: TGTGCCAGCAGTTTATGGAGGGGCATAAGTAATGAAAAACTGTTTTTT. Its protein is CASSLWRGISNEKLFF.

The chain combines TRBV5-1 with TRBJ2-1, with no clear D. This CDR3 region has 13 residues. The germline V gene has CDR1 SGHRS and CDR2 YFSETQ. Trimming shortened V by 3 bases and J by 5 bases, and 9 bases separated the two germline ends. The CDR3 DNA sequence: TGCGCCAGCAGCTCTAAAGACAACAATGAGCAGTTCTTC. Translated: CASSSKDNNEQFF.

The CDR3 region has the DNA TGCGCCAGCAGCCATTTAGATAGCAATCAGCCCCAGCATTTT. Protein: CASSHLDSNQPQHF. The chain is built from TRBV4-1 and TRBJ1-5; D remains unclear. V dropped 3 bases and J dropped 0 bases, with 6 bases sitting between them. The CDR3 loop spans 14 amino acids. CDR1 and CDR2 from the germline V gene are MGHRA and YSYEKL.

V is TRBV6-6 and J is TRBJ1-1, with D possibly TRBD1 on 6 matching bases. This CDR3 contains 15 residues. The germline V and J ends were trimmed by 0 bases and 4 bases, with 12 bases remaining between them. From germline, CDR1 is MNHNY and CDR2 SVGAGI (reference sequence). CDR3 nucleotide sequence: TGTGCCAGCAGTTACTCTGCAGGGGAGGGCACTGAAGCTTTCTTT. Its protein is CASSYSAGEGTEAFF.

The chain combines TRBV6-5 with TRBJ2-1; 8 bases fit TRBD1. Germline loops: CDR1 MNHEY, CDR2 SVGAGI. The V gene end was trimmed by 6 bases and the J gene end by 7 bases; junction bases not matched to a gene: 11. The CDR3 length is 15 residues. This CDR3 is CASRGEDRALNEQFF. CDR3 nucleotides: TGTGCCAGCAGGGGGGAGGACAGGGCTTTGAATGAGCAGTTCTTC.

The chain joins TRBV4-2 to TRBJ2-4; D might be TRBD2 (6 bases). Germline assignment: CDR1 LGHNA and CDR2 YNFKEQ. The CDR3 runs 13 residues. Between the trimmed V and J ends, which lost 0 bases and 15 bases, there was a span of 15 bases. CDR3 amino acids: CASSQDYRDCSYF. The CDR3 bases are TGTGCCAGCAGCCAAGATTACCGGGACTGCTCGTACTTC.

The V gene is TRBV18, the J gene TRBJ2-1, with 7 bases aligning to TRBD2. The CDR3 is 14 residues long. Trimming took 3 bases from V and 6 from J; bases not matched to a gene: 5. Per germline, CDR1 KGHSH and CDR2 LQKENI. This CDR3 is CASSPGLPVNEQFF. CDR3 in DNA: TGTGCCAGCTCACCGGGACTACCCGTCAATGAGCAGTTCTTC.

The J gene is TRBJ1-6, the V gene TRBV5-1; D is unclear. Germline CDR1 reads SGHRS; CDR2 reads YFSETQ. The CDR3 is made up of 13 amino acids. The germline V and J ends were trimmed by 0 bases and 14 bases, with 12 bases remaining between them. CDR3: CASSLGAGRSLHF. DNA for the CDR3: TGCGCCAGCAGCTTGGGAGCCGGGAGATCCCTCCACTTT.

The V and J genes are TRBV6-5 and TRBJ1-3; 7 positions match TRBD1. Losses at the gene ends were 2 bases for V and 0 bases for J; bases not matched to a gene: 4. CDR3 length: 16 residues. Germline values: CDR1 MNHEY, CDR2 SVGAGI. The CDR3 is CASSYRDRDSGNTIYF. The CDR3 DNA reads TGTGCCAGCAGTTACCGGGACAGAGACTCTGGAAACACCATATATTTT.

This chain connects TRBV6-1 to TRBJ1-5, with 7 bases lining up with TRBD1. The CDR3 spans 15 residues. Germline V gene sequence: CDR1 MNHNS, CDR2 SASEGT. V trimming: 2 bases; J trimming: 2 bases; junction bases outside the gene matches: 3. For the CDR3, the DNA is TGTGCCAGCAGTGAAAACAGGGGAGGCAATCAGCCCCAGCATTTT. This gives the protein CASSENRGGNQPQHF.

This chain uses TRBV6-5 with TRBJ1-1; no clear D. This CDR3 region has 13 residues. In germline, CDR1 is MNHEY, CDR2 SVGAGI. V lost 6 bases and J lost 1, with 9 bases in between. The CDR3 sequence: CASRLRKNTEAFF. CDR3 DNA: TGTGCCAGCAGACTACGGAAGAACACTGAAGCTTTCTTT.

The chain is built from TRBV2 and TRBJ2-2; D possibly corresponds to TRBD2 (5 bases). Trimming shortened V by 2 bases and J by 3 bases, and 19 bases separated the two germline ends. Germline V gene lookup returns CDR1 SNHLY and CDR2 FYNNEI. The CDR3 runs to 18 residues. CDR3: CASSELSLARTDTGELFF. The CDR3 DNA is TGTGCCAGCAGTGAATTGTCCCTAGCCCGAACAGACACCGGGGAGCTGTTTTTT.

J is TRBJ2-1 and V is TRBV5-1, with no clear D. The CDR3 loop spans 17 amino acids. Deletions cut 1 base from V and 3 bases from J, with 17 bases between. From germline, CDR1 is SGHRS and CDR2 YFSETQ. The CDR3 DNA follows: TGCGCCAGCAGCTTGATGATTTACTCCGAAATCTACAATGAGCAGTTCTTC. Translating gives CASSLMIYSEIYNEQFF.

The chain has TRBV10-1 and TRBJ1-5; TRBD1 agrees at 7 bases. The CDR3 spans 12 residues. V lost 8 bases and J lost 9; bases outside the gene matches: 7. CDR1 is WNHNN and CDR2 is SYGVQD in the germline V gene (reference sequence). The CDR3 protein is CASPGGFWPQHF. In nucleotides, the CDR3 is TGCGCCAGCCCAGGGGGGTTTTGGCCCCAGCATTTT.

The V and J genes are TRBV9 and TRBJ1-5, with D possibly TRBD1 on 6 matching bases. Germline CDR1 reads SGDLS; CDR2 reads YYNGEE. The CDR3 covers 14 residues. The V end was cut by 4 bases, the J end by 4 bases, with 12 bases between. The CDR3 sequence is CASSLGAQNQPQHF. The CDR3 coding sequence is TGTGCCAGCAGCCTGGGGGCGCAGAATCAGCCCCAGCATTTT.

The chain combines TRBV11-3 with TRBJ1-5, with unresolved D. Germline V gives CDR1 SGHNT, CDR2 YENEEA. V was cut by 5 bases and J by 0 bases, with 2 bases left in between. This CDR3 has 12 amino acids. The CDR3: CASSRSNQPQHF. The CDR3 nucleotides are TGTGCCAGCAGCCGTAGCAATCAGCCCCAGCATTTT.

The chain has TRBV5-1 and TRBJ2-1, with 7 bases matching TRBD1. Trimming at V came to 0 bases and at J to 14 bases, leaving 8 bases not matched to a gene. The germline V gene has CDR1 SGHRS and CDR2 YFSETQ. CDR3 size: 13 residues. The CDR3 DNA sequence: TGCGCCAGCAGCTTGGAAGGGGGCAACTATAAGTTCTTC. Its protein product is CASSLEGGNYKFF.

This chain connects TRBV30 to TRBJ2-3, with 9 bases fitting TRBD2. V was pared by 8 bases and J by 1 base, with 4 bases of the junction left unmatched. Germline V CDR1 and CDR2: GTSNPN, SVGIG (reference sequence). The CDR3 length is 13 residues. CDR3 in amino acids: CAQIAGGTDTQYF. As DNA, the CDR3 is TGTGCCCAAATAGCGGGGGGCACAGATACGCAGTATTTT.

The V call is TRBV7-9, the J call TRBJ1-3; TRBD1 might be the D (6 bases). Germline loops: CDR1 SEHNR, CDR2 FQNEAQ (reference sequence). Trimming left V 5 bases short and J 2 bases short, with 10 bases between. The CDR3 length is 14 residues. The CDR3 DNA reads as TGTGCCAGCAGCCCGCGGACAGCTGGAAACACCATATATTTT. Its translation: CASSPRTAGNTIYF.

The chain links TRBV5-1 to TRBJ2-3, with 7 nucleotides matching TRBD1. This CDR3 region has 14 residues. CDR1 is SGHRS and CDR2 is YFSETQ in the germline V gene. The ends lost 6 bases at V and 1 base at J; junction bases unmatched: 5. The CDR3 nucleotides read TGCGCCAGCAAGGAAGGGGGCCGCACAGATACGCAGTATTTT. Its translation is CASKEGGRTDTQYF.